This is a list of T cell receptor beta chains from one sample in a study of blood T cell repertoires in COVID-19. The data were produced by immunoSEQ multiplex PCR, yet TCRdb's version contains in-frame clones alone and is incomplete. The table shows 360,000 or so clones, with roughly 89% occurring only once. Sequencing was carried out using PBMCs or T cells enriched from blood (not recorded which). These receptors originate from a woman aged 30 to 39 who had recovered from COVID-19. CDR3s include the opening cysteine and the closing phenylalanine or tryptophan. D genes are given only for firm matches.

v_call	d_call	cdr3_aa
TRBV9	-	CASTTAPGPSYEQYF
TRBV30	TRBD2	CAWSVAGGPNTQYF
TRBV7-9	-	CASSSNRATNEKLFF
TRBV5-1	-	CASTALESGLRYGYTF
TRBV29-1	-	CSVEVDYGYTF
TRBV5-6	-	CASSLGAGRYEQYF
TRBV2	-	CASSAEQVTLSYEQYF
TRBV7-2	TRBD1	CASSGPGTEEAFF
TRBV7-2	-	CASSLGFGQPQHF
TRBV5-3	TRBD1	CARSFGQGVYSGNTIYF
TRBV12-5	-	CASGGTGSSGNTIYF
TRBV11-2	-	CASSSGYSRMVGAEKLFF
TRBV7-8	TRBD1	CASSYSPGQTSSYNSPLHF
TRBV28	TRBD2	CASSLYSVAGGTKGYNEQFF
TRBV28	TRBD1	CASTILVGDRIDYGYTF
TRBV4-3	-	CASSQERRGGSAGTDTQYF
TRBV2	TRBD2	CASSEGGLAGGSTDTQYF
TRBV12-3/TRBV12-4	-	CASRATGGGYTF
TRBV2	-	CASRQVTTEAFF
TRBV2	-	CASRVTATDGNTIYF
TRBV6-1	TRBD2	CASSEAGGPQEQYF
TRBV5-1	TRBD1	CASSFWTGGPNTEAFF
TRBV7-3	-	CASSLGWLQANTGELFF
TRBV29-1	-	CSVEDGVNGYTF
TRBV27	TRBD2	CASSPGLAGYEQYF
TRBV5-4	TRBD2	CASSSKTSGGAAGELFF
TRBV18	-	CASSGVSNQPQHF
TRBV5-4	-	CASSLFFGGQIYNSPLHF
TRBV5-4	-	CASSLDQVPYNEQFF
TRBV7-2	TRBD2	CASSNQAGGPPYEQYF
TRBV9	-	CASSVVDGARNEQFF
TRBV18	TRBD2	CASSPPTSGRAGTQYF
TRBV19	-	CASRAVAVSGNTIYF
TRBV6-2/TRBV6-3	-	CASSLRPYEQYF
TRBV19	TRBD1	CASSIDRAMNTEAFF
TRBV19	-	CASIRSGRGNSPLHF
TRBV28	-	CASSPLQESSYNEQFF
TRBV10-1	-	CASSVAVKNTEAFF
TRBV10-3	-	CAISETVHYGYTF
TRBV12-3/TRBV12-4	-	CASSLQGSEKLFF
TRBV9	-	CASSVDGGSNQPQHF
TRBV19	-	CARVRDFFTYEQYF
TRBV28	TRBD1	CASSPHLPGQASNTGELFF
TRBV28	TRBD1	CASSSGQEAKNIQYF
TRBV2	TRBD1	CASRARQGWTDTQYF
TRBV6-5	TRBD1	CASRDRGNSPLHF
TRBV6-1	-	CASSEVSKGSGQYF
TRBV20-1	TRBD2	CSASMRGGGNEQFF
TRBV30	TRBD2	CAWSSTPGTSGRFGNEQFF
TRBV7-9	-	CASSLGSVPTYEQYF
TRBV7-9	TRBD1	CASSFQGAGGNTIYF
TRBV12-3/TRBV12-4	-	CASSLTVDYGYTF
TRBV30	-	CAWTLLGRYTEAFF
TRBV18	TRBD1	CASSPRANRGETQYF
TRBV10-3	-	CAISESRVSEQFF
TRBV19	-	CASSPWPGDDNSPLHF
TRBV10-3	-	CAISGGQWGNEQFF
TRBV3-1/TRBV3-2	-	CASSTRQTLNYGYTF
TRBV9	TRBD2	CASSVPGLISEQFF